A single sample gave rise to the 22 T cell receptor beta chains below, sequenced in a study of identical twins. TCRdb processed the 5' RACE reads anew with MiXCR; each CDR3 protein has one entry. Here the sample spans some 590,000 distinct CDR3 sequences, roughly 9.9% being singletons. These same data were also listed under a study on yellow fever vaccine responses in identical twins.

The sample comprised PBMCs. The receptor set was obtained from a woman aged 18-29 years in good health.

This clonotype was counted ten times or more. The chain recombines TRBV20-1 with TRBJ2-3, with a tentative D call TRBD2 (6 bases). CDR3 length: 14 residues. CDR1 DFQATT and CDR2 SNEGSKA come from the germline V gene (reference sequence). The V end was cut by 3 bases, the J end by 0 bases, with 10 bases between. This CDR3 is CSASLGGSTDTQYF. CDR3 bases: TGCAGTGCTAGTTTGGGGGGTAGCACAGATACGCAGTATTTT.

This clonotype appeared many times. This likely comes from a read error, as the CDR3 has no conserved phenylalanine or tryptophan at its end. No DNA is shown, since the ends of the CDR3 on it are uncertain; the CDR3 is the one TCRdb lists. V and J are TRBV5-1 and TRBJ2-7; the table's D call TRBD1 went unverified against the DNA. The CDR3 is 10 amino acids in total, end residues counted. Germline CDR1 and CDR2: SGHRS and YFSETQ. CDR3 sequence: CASSLATGGS.

Only a few counts were recorded for this clonotype. This rearrangement joins TRBV5-4 to TRBJ2-7; D might be TRBD1 (6 bases). The germline CDR1 and CDR2 sequences are SGHNT and YYREEE (reference sequence). Trimming removed 0 bases at V and 9 bases at J, with 7 bases between. The length of the CDR3 is 11 residues. CDR3 residues: CASSLGGRQYF. CDR3 nucleotides: TGTGCCAGCAGCTTGGGGGGGCGGCAGTACTTC.

This clonotype was found many times. The chain links TRBV7-9 to TRBJ2-3; maybe TRBD1 (5 bases). V was trimmed by 2 bases and J by 5 bases, leaving 8 bases between them. Germline values: CDR1 SEHNR, CDR2 FQNEAQ (reference sequence). The CDR3 runs to 13 residues. The CDR3 region is CASSLRGGDTQYF. The CDR3 region has the DNA TGTGCCAGCAGCTTAAGGGGTGGAGATACGCAGTATTTT.

This clonotype came up a few times. The V gene is TRBV10-1, the J gene TRBJ2-1, with 7 bases lining up with TRBD1. From germline, CDR1 is WNHNN and CDR2 SYGVQD (reference sequence). This CDR3 has 15 amino acids. The ends lost 1 base at V and 2 bases at J; junction bases unmatched: 2. This CDR3 is CASSEWGQPYNEQFF. In DNA form, the CDR3 reads TGCGCCAGCAGTGAGTGGGGACAGCCCTACAATGAGCAGTTCTTC.

V and J are TRBV6-1 and TRBJ2-3; D unclear. V was trimmed by 8 bases and J by 1 base, leaving 16 bases between them. Germline V gives CDR1 MNHNS, CDR2 SASEGT. This CDR3 is built from 15 residues. This CDR3 is CASSPRVFGTDTQYF. The CDR3, as DNA: TGTGCCAGCTCCCCACGCGTGTTTGGCACAGATACGCAGTATTTT.

This clonotype has a handful of counts. The rearrangement uses TRBV15 and TRBJ1-6; D is ambiguous. The CDR3 consists of 13 residues. Germline V gene lookup returns CDR1 LNHNV and CDR2 YYDKDF (reference sequence). The V gene lost 6 bases and the J gene lost 8 bases, with 11 bases spanning the gap. The DNA for the CDR3 is TGTGCCACCAGGAAGACACTGGATTCACCCCTCCACTTT. This translates into CATRKTLDSPLHF.

This clonotype has at least ten counts. The chain recombines TRBV12-3 or TRBV12-4 with TRBJ2-1; 7 bases map to TRBD2. This CDR3 comprises 15 residues. J lost 5 bases, V lost 6 bases, and 10 bases had no gene match. CDR3 residues: CASRAGPVINNEQFF. The CDR3 DNA is TGTGCCAGCAGAGCGGGACCCGTAATCAACAATGAGCAGTTCTTC.

This clonotype came up many times. The rearrangement joins TRBV12-3 or TRBV12-4 to TRBJ2-3; D is possibly TRBD1 or TRBD2 (5 bases each). The V gene lost 6 bases and the J gene lost 2 bases, with 21 bases spanning the gap. The CDR3 runs 17 residues. The CDR3 loop reads CASSYPRRDEFTDTQYF. CDR3 coding DNA: TGTGCCAGCAGCTACCCCAGACGGGACGAGTTCACAGATACGCAGTATTTT.

This clonotype occurred many times. This CDR3 reads CASRPGQGSYEQYF. Here the CDR3 DNA reads TGCGCCAGCAGACCGGGACAGGGCTCCTACGAGCAGTACTTC. V usage is TRBV5-1 and J usage is TRBJ2-7, with 9 bases lining up with TRBD1. V lost 5 bases, J lost 0 bases, and 3 bases stayed unmatched. In germline, CDR1 is SGHRS, CDR2 YFSETQ. The CDR3 has 14 amino acids.

This clonotype was counted many times. The chain joins TRBV7-2 to TRBJ2-3; unclear D gene. V lost 1 base and J lost 2, with 7 bases in between. The germline gives CDR1 SGHTA, CDR2 FQGNSA. The CDR3 is made up of 14 amino acids. CDR3 region: CASSLEVVTDTQYF. CDR3 DNA sequence: TGTGCCAGCAGCTTAGAAGTGGTCACAGATACGCAGTATTTT.

The chain uses TRBV18 and TRBJ2-1; a possible D gene is TRBD1 (6 bases). The ends were cut back, 5 bases at V and 6 bases at J, with 11 bases in the middle. CDR1 is KGHSH, CDR2 LQKENI, per germline. This CDR3 contains 13 residues. In DNA form, the CDR3 reads TGTGCCAGCTCATCAACAGGGTCCAATGAGCAGTTCTTC. It translates to CASSSTGSNEQFF.

V usage is TRBV20-1 and J usage is TRBJ2-3; 7 nucleotides line up with TRBD2. J was trimmed by 5 bases and V by 3 bases; bases with no gene match: 5. CDR3 length: 13 residues. Germline loops: CDR1 DFQATT, CDR2 SNEGSKA (reference sequence). The CDR3 here is CSARRLAEDTQYF. The CDR3 nucleotides read TGCAGTGCTAGGAGGCTAGCGGAAGATACGCAGTATTTT.

CDR3 region: CSANRGSHNEQFF. The DNA for the CDR3 is TGCAGTGCCAACCGGGGGAGCCACAATGAGCAGTTCTTC. The V and J genes are TRBV20-1 and TRBJ2-1; D is possibly TRBD2 (6 bases). V was clipped by 6 bases and J by 5 bases, with 14 bases between them. CDR1 is DFQATT, CDR2 SNEGSKA, per germline (reference sequence). The CDR3 extends over 13 amino acids.

This clonotype was found a few times. This chain's CDR3 is CSARDVFTDRGSSGANVLTF. The CDR3 DNA follows: TGCAGTGCTAGAGATGTTTTCACGGACAGGGGGTCCTCTGGGGCCAACGTCCTGACTTTC. This chain uses TRBV20-1 with TRBJ2-6; 10 bases match TRBD1. The CDR3 loop spans 20 amino acids. V lost 0 bases to trimming and J lost 0 bases; unmatched junction nucleotides: 11. Germline loops: CDR1 DFQATT, CDR2 SNEGSKA (reference sequence).

This clonotype was counted between two and nine times. The chain's CDR3 is CASRSEGHEQFF. The CDR3 DNA sequence: TGTGCCAGCAGGAGTGAGGGTCATGAGCAGTTCTTC. The chain employs TRBV7-3 and TRBJ2-1; D possibly corresponds to TRBD2 (5 bases). Trimming left V 6 bases short and J 8 bases short, with 11 bases between. This CDR3 has 12 residues. In germline, CDR1 is SGHTA, CDR2 FQGTGA.

To note about this clonotype: A single base separates this from a much larger clone, so it may be a read error. The rearrangement links TRBV4-2 to TRBJ2-2; TRBD2 agrees at 12 bases. The CDR3 extends over 16 amino acids. The germline gives CDR1 LGHNA, CDR2 YNFKEQ. The CDR3 loop is CARSPGLAGSPGELFF. DNA for the CDR3: TGTGCCAGGAGCCCCGGACTAGCGGGATCCCCCGGGGAGCTGTTTTTT.

This clonotype was counted between two and nine times. The CDR3 region is CSVEPEGAYEQFF. CDR3 in DNA: TGCAGCGTTGAGCCTGAGGGGGCCTATGAGCAGTTCTTC. The rearrangement links TRBV29-1 to TRBJ2-1; TRBD1 aligns across 7 bases. The V gene's germline CDR1 is SQVTM and CDR2 ANQGSEA. This CDR3 is 13 amino acids long. V trimming: 3 bases; J trimming: 8 bases; junction bases outside the gene matches: 7.

At least ten counts were recorded for this clonotype. J is TRBJ1-1 and V is TRBV12-3 or TRBV12-4, with D tentatively TRBD1 (5 bases). The germline V and J ends were trimmed by 3 bases and 4 bases, with 12 bases remaining between them. The CDR3 covers 14 residues. CDR3: CASSFGGVATEAFF. CDR3 bases: TGTGCCAGCAGTTTCGGGGGGGTGGCCACTGAAGCTTTCTTT.

This clonotype was seen more than once but under ten times. The chain has TRBV14 and TRBJ1-4; D may be TRBD1 (6 bases). V dropped 4 bases and J dropped 8 bases, with 20 bases sitting between them. CDR3 length: 16 residues. The germline CDR1 and CDR2 sequences are SGHDN and FVKESK. CDR3 sequence (DNA): TGTGCCAGCAGCCCCAACGCGGGGGGCAAGGGGGAAAAACTGTTTTTT. As protein: CASSPNAGGKGEKLFF.

This chain connects TRBV18 to TRBJ1-6, with no clear D. This CDR3 comprises 14 residues. V was shortened by 0 bases and J by 10 bases, with 10 bases between the two germline ends. The germline V gene has CDR1 KGHSH and CDR2 LQKENI. DNA of the CDR3: TGTGCCAGCTCACCACCCACGTCTGGGTCACCCCTCCACTTT. This sequence encodes CASSPPTSGSPLHF.

This clonotype was seen a handful of times. This chain links TRBV7-3 with TRBJ2-7; TRBD1 might be the D (5 bases). The germline V gene encodes CDR1 SGHTA and CDR2 FQGTGA. The CDR3 is made up of 11 amino acids. The CDR3 is CGPDISYEQYF. CDR3 nucleotide sequence: TGTGGGCCGGACATTTCCTACGAGCAGTACTTC.